The text below deals with one T cell receptor (beta chain). The target antigen is unknown. Sequencing was at survey level. TCRdb's copy holds only in-frame clones and misses some; the assay was immunoSEQ multiplex PCR. The sample records roughly 48,000 clones, about three quarters being singletons. The source of the sample is a study of STAT5B mutations in CD4+ large granular lymphocyte leukemia. At the level of the study: Among healthy controls, a particular HLA allele went with more CDR3 'QG' motifs. General study results and limits: TRBV06-family usage was enriched in top patient clones (8/27) versus controls (2/35). Main leukemic clonotypes were patient-specific, but 20% to 25% appeared at low frequency elsewhere.

The CDR3 consists of 14 residues. CDR1 and CDR2 (germline): SGHTA, FQGNSA. V shed 4 bases and J shed 4 bases, with 11 bases lying between them. The chain couples TRBV7-2 to TRBJ1-5; D perhaps matches TRBD1 (6 bases). The sequence derives from a human donor in good health. The source material was CD4+ T cells from blood buffy coats. CDR3: CASSSGQLNQPQHF. For the CDR3, the DNA is TGTGCCAGCAGCTCCGGACAGCTTAATCAGCCCCAGCATTTT.